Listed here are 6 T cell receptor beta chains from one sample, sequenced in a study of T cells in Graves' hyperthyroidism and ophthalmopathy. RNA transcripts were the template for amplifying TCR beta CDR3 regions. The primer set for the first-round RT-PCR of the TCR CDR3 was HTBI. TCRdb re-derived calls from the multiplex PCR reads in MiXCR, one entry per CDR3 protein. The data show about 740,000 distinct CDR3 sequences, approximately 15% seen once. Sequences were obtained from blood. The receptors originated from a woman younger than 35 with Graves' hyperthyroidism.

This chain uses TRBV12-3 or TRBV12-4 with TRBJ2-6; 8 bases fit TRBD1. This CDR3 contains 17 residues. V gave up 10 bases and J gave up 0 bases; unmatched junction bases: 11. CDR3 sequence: CAISSGTGFSGANVLTF. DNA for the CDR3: TGTGCCATATCATCCGGGACAGGCTTCTCTGGGGCCAACGTCCTGACTTTC.

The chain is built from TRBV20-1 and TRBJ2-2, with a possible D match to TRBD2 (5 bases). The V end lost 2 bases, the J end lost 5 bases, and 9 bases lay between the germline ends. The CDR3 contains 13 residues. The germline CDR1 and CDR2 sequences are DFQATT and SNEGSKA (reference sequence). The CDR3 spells CSARMERTGELFF. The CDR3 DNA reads TGCAGTGCTAGAATGGAGCGGACCGGGGAGCTGTTTTTT.

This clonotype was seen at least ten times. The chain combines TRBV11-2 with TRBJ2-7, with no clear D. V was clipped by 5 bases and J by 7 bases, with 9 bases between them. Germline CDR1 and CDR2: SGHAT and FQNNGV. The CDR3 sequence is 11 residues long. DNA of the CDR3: TGTGCCAGCAGCCCCCAATGGGAGCAGTACTTC. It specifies CASSPQWEQYF.

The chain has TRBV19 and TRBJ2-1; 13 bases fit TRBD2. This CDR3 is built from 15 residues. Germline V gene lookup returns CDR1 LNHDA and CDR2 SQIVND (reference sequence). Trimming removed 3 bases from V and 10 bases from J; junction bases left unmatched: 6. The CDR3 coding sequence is TGTGCCAGTAGTATTTGGACTAGCGGGAGCGGGGAGCAGTTCTTC. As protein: CASSIWTSGSGEQFF.

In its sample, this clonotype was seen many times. The CDR3 region is CASSPSGQNTGELFF. The CDR3 DNA follows: TGTGCCAGCTCCCCTTCGGGACAAAACACCGGGGAGCTGTTTTTT. This sequence joins TRBV18 and TRBJ2-2; a weak D match, TRBD1 (6 bases). CDR1 KGHSH and CDR2 LQKENI come from the germline V gene. Trimming pared 6 bases from V and 2 bases from J, leaving 13 bases between. CDR3 length: 15 residues. The full variable domain, with the rest looked up from reference TRBV18 and TRBJ2-2, is NAGVMQNPRHLVRRRGQEARLRCSPMKGHSHVYWYRQLPEEGLKFMVYLQKENIIDESGMPKERFSAEFPKEGPSILRIQQVVRGDSAAYFCASSPSGQNTGELFFGEGSRLTVL.

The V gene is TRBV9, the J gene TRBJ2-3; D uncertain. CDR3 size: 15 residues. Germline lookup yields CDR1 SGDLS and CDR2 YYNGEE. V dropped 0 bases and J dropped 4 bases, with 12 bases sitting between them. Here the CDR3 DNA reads TGTGCCAGCAGCGTAGGCATTGTAAGGGCAGATACGCAGTATTTT. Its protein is CASSVGIVRADTQYF.